These 10 T cell receptor beta chains were all obtained from the same sample, sequenced in a study of T cells in women clearing cervical HPV infection. The data were produced by immunoSEQ multiplex PCR, yet TCRdb's version contains in-frame clones alone and is incomplete. Its table records 20,000 to 25,000 clones. Sequencing was carried out using blood buffy coat. These receptors originate from a woman between 18 and 75 years old with a cervical HPV16 infection that either progressed to CIN3+ or cleared (not recorded which).

For this clone: The read terminates 3 residues before the CDR3 end, so the remaining end is supplied by the germline J gene. The rearrangement joins TRBV30 to TRBJ1-2; a possible D gene is TRBD1 (6 bases). The CDR3 contains 13 residues. Germline assignment: CDR1 GTSNPN and CDR2 SVGIG (reference sequence). Here the CDR3 reads CAWDSNRDTGYTF. CDR3 DNA (partial): TGTGCCTGGGATTCTAACCGGGACACCGGC.

This CDR3 reads CASSSRGRGYTF. The covered CDR3 bases are TGTGCCAGCAGCTCCAGGGGGCGCGGC. The chain couples TRBV7-9 to TRBJ1-2, with TRBD1 identical over 8 bases. Read data end 3 residues before the CDR3 end; the end is taken from the germline J gene. CDR1 SEHNR and CDR2 FQNEAQ come from the germline V gene (reference sequence). CDR3 length: 12 residues.

Comment on this clone: The read gets to within 3 residues of the CDR3 end, and the germline J gene fills in the rest. The chain has TRBV19 and TRBJ1-1, with D perhaps TRBD1 (6 bases). V was clipped by 1 base and J by 5 bases, with 11 bases between them. CDR1 is LNHDA, CDR2 SQIVND, per germline (reference sequence). CDR3 length: 14 residues. The CDR3 bases that were read are TGTGCCAGTAGTATAGTGCCAGGGGCGACTGAA. Protein: CASSIVPGATE. The full CDR3 protein reads CASSIVPGATEAFF.

Turning to this clone: The read ends 3 residues early relative to the CDR3; the germline J gene fills the gap. V usage is TRBV20-1 and J usage is TRBJ2-3; possibly TRBD1 for D (5 bases). The CDR3 extends over 15 amino acids. V gave up 6 bases and J gave up 6 bases, with 22 bases separating them. The germline CDR1 and CDR2 sequences are DFQATT and SNEGSKA (reference sequence). The CDR3 sequence: CSAPAATASVDTQYF. CDR3 DNA, as far as it was read: TGCAGTGCCCCGGCCGCGACAGCGTCGGTCGATACG.

Regarding this clone: The read is 3 residues too short to cover the CDR3 end, so that end is filled in from the germline J gene. The V call is TRBV19, the J call TRBJ2-1, with 11 nucleotides matching TRBD2. The CDR3 is made up of 16 amino acids. Unmatched junction bases numbered 5, after V lost 4 bases and J lost 3 bases. Per germline, CDR1 LNHDA and CDR2 SQIVND (reference sequence). CDR3 DNA (partial): TGTGCCAGTAGTACCATAGGGACTAGCGGCTACAATGAG. The encoded protein is CASSTIGTSGYNE. The full CDR3 is CASSTIGTSGYNEQFF.

For this clone: The read terminates 3 residues ahead of where the CDR3 ends, so the germline J gene completes it. V gene TRBV20-1 combines with J gene TRBJ2-1; 11 nucleotides match TRBD2. Germline CDR1 and CDR2: DFQATT and SNEGSKA (reference sequence). This CDR3 is built from 18 residues. With 3 bases clipped from V and 0 bases from J, the junction kept 10 bases outside the gene matches. CDR3 bases read: TGCAGTGCTAGTAGAGGACTAGCGGGTCGGAGCTCCTACAATGAG. Its protein product is CSASRGLAGRSSYNE. The whole CDR3 region reads CSASRGLAGRSSYNEQFF.

A word on this clone: The read stops 3 residues short of the end of the CDR3; the missing end is completed from the germline J gene. This chain uses TRBV20-1 with TRBJ1-2, with 7 bases that match TRBD1. CDR1 is DFQATT and CDR2 is SNEGSKA in the germline V gene (reference sequence). The CDR3 covers 13 residues. V dropped 3 bases and J dropped 3; count of bases not matched to a gene: 4. The CDR3 bases that were read are TGCAGTGCTAGGACAGGGAGTTACTATGGC. Residues: CSARTGSYYG. The full CDR3 sequence reads CSARTGSYYGYTF.

On this clone itself: The read comes to an end 3 residues before the CDR3 does, leaving the germline J gene to fill in the end. The rearrangement links TRBV12-3 or TRBV12-4 to TRBJ2-1, with 9 bases matching TRBD2. The CDR3 loop spans 15 amino acids. Losses at the gene ends were 5 bases for V and 7 bases for J; bases not matched to a gene: 9. This CDR3 is CASSPGLARRNEQFF. The DNA read from the CDR3 is TGTGCCAGCAGTCCCGGACTAGCGCGACGTAATGAG.

On this clone: The read halts 3 residues ahead of the CDR3 end, with the missing end drawn from the germline J gene. The gene calls are TRBV18 and TRBJ2-3, with 10 bases aligning to TRBD2. The V gene end was trimmed by 7 bases and the J gene end by 5 bases; junction bases not matched to a gene: 12. CDR1 and CDR2 (germline): KGHSH, LQKENI. The CDR3 is 16 amino acids. This CDR3 is CASWTSGDPGRDTQYF. Incomplete CDR3 DNA: TGTGCCAGCTGGACTAGCGGAGACCCCGGGAGAGATACG. The full variable domain, with the rest looked up from reference TRBV18 and TRBJ2-3, is NAGVMQNPRHLVRRRGQEARLRCSPMKGHSHVYWYRQLPEEGLKFMVYLQKENIIDESGMPKERFSAEFPKEGPSILRIQQVVRGDSAAYFCASWTSGDPGRDTQYFGPGTRLTVL.

In the case of this clone: The read finishes 3 residues shy of the CDR3 end, and the germline J gene is used to complete it. V and J are TRBV2 and TRBJ1-4; TRBD1 is a possible D gene (5 bases). The V and J ends lost 1 base and 8 bases respectively, with 5 bases between them. Looked up from germline, CDR1 is SNHLY and CDR2 is FYNNEI. CDR3 length equals 12 residues. The sequenced part of the CDR3 DNA is TGTGCCAGCAGTGAAGAGGGGGAAAAA. Translating gives CASSEEGEK. The CDR3 as a whole reads CASSEEGEKLFF.